The 4 T cell receptor beta chains given below trace back to one sample, sequenced in a study of blood T cell repertoires in COVID-19 (dated by TCRdb to about 2020). The receptor library was made with the immunoSEQ multiplex PCR assay. What TCRdb holds here is the immuneACCESS table cut down to in-frame rearrangements. Part of the clones is not present; checked against another copy, under half of the missing clones reflect an unresolved V gene, and the others are unexplained. This sample comprises 210,000 or so clones, around 89% of them detected only once. Of the sample, less than 3.5% is held by the ten largest clones. Specimen: peripheral blood. These receptors came from a man younger than 40 with COVID-19, enrolled during active disease.

The CDR3 loop is CASRTTGGGYTF. The CDR3 DNA sequence: TGTGCCAGCAGAACGACAGGGGGTGGCTACACCTTC. This sequence joins TRBV25-1 and TRBJ1-2; 9 bases match TRBD1. Trimming cost V 6 bases and J 7 bases; bases outside gene matches: 3. Germline loops: CDR1 MGHDK, CDR2 SYGVNS. This CDR3 region has 12 residues.

The DNA of the CDR3 is TGTGCCAGCAGTTTATCAGGGGGGGCGGGCTACGAGCAGTACTTC. This gives the protein CASSLSGGAGYEQYF. The V call is TRBV27, the J call TRBJ2-7; D is possibly TRBD2 (7 bases). The CDR3 runs to 15 residues. The germline gives CDR1 MNHEY, CDR2 SMNVEV (reference sequence). V was shortened by 0 bases and J by 3 bases, with 12 bases between the two germline ends.

The V call is TRBV6-2 or TRBV6-3, the J call TRBJ2-3; 8 bases line up with TRBD2. CDR1 is MNHEY, CDR2 SVGEGT, per germline. The trim removed 4 bases at V and 6 bases at J, leaving 9 bases unmatched. CDR3 length: 15 amino acids. CDR3 sequence (DNA): TGTGCCAGCAGTTCAATTGGACTAGCAGCCGATACGCAGTATTTT. Translated, it gives CASSSIGLAADTQYF.

V and J are TRBV30 and TRBJ2-1; D possibly corresponds to TRBD1 (6 bases). The length of the CDR3 is 16 residues. V lost 4 bases, J lost 4 bases, and 20 bases lay in between. The germline CDR1 and CDR2 sequences are GTSNPN and SVGIG (reference sequence). The CDR3 coding sequence is TGTGCCTGGACGGTAACAGGGCTTGGGCTATACAATGAGCAGTTCTTC. It codes for CAWTVTGLGLYNEQFF. Variable domain in full (rest from reference TRBV30 and TRBJ2-1): SQTIHQWPATLVQPVGSPLSLECTVEGTSNPNLYWYRQAAGRGLQLLFYSVGIGQISSEVPQNLSASRPQDRQFILSSKKLLLSDSGFYLCAWTVTGLGLYNEQFFGPGTRLTVL.